This T cell receptor (beta chain) was recorded in a study of T cell responses to AZD1222 COVID-19 vaccine. Study as a whole: Second doses at about 4 or about 12 weeks were pooled.

Germline CDR1 reads LNHDA; CDR2 reads SQIVND (reference sequence). The CDR3 has 15 amino acids. V was clipped by 6 bases and J by 0 bases, with 14 bases between them. Clones were sequenced by immunoSEQ multiplex PCR, and TCRdb holds only the in-frame ones, with some missing. The sample holds about 60,000 clones, about 79% seen once. The sample consisted of peripheral blood, taken on day 0 of AZD1222 vaccination. This chain uses TRBV19 with TRBJ1-2, with D perhaps matching TRBD1 (6 bases). The clonotype comes from an adult in good health. The CDR3, as DNA: TGTGCCAGTAGGCCCCGGGACACAGCTAACTATGGCTACACCTTC. Translated, it gives CASRPRDTANYGYTF.